This passage covers 16 T cell receptor beta chains from one sample sequenced in a study of shared T cell receptors in the human thymus. Using immunoSEQ multiplex PCR, the repertoire was profiled, and TCRdb retains in-frame clones only, with some absent. The table has approximately 490,000 clones, 75% to 85% seen once. The same sample was also used in a study of human thymus T cells.

The sample consisted of thymocytes. The receptor set was obtained from a boy in the first two years of life with a congenital heart defect.

The gene calls are TRBV7-9 and TRBJ2-5, with TRBD2 matching over 11 bases. Germline CDR1 reads SEHNR; CDR2 reads FQNEAQ (reference sequence). With V trimmed by 2 bases and J by 5 bases, 10 bases remained unmatched. The CDR3 loop spans 17 amino acids. The CDR3 sequence is CASSLQGSGRVFETQYF. The DNA for the CDR3 is TGTGCCAGCAGCTTACAGGGTAGCGGGAGGGTTTTTGAGACCCAGTACTTC.

The chain uses TRBV5-4 and TRBJ1-2; tentatively, D is TRBD1 (5 bases). V lost 0 bases and J lost 7, with 16 bases in between. Germline V gene sequence: CDR1 SGHNT, CDR2 YYREEE (reference sequence). The CDR3 consists of 15 residues. The CDR3 loop reads CASSLEGNGYAGYTF. The DNA for the CDR3 is TGTGCCAGCAGCTTGGAGGGGAATGGGTATGCTGGCTACACCTTC.

The chain carries TRBV7-2 and TRBJ2-7; 7 bases are shared with TRBD1. V dropped 5 bases and J dropped 3; count of bases not matched to a gene: 7. This CDR3 contains 14 residues. CDR1 is SGHTA, CDR2 FQGNSA, per germline. DNA of the CDR3: TGTGCCAGCAGCAGGGGGCAGCGCCTCTACGAGCAGTACTTC. It specifies CASSRGQRLYEQYF.

This clone appeared a single time. J is TRBJ2-2 and V is TRBV7-2, with D maybe TRBD2 (6 bases). Trimming took off 7 bases at V and 6 bases at J, with 24 bases between the two ends. This CDR3 has 17 residues. In germline, CDR1 is SGHTA, CDR2 FQGNSA. CDR3 in amino acids: CASNFATQEGRAGELFF. In DNA, the CDR3 is TGTGCCAGCAACTTTGCCACCCAGGAGGGGCGGGCCGGGGAGCTGTTTTTT.

This sequence joins TRBV7-9 and TRBJ2-1, with 14 bases lining up with TRBD2. Looked up from germline, CDR1 is SEHNR and CDR2 is FQNEAQ (reference sequence). After removal of 4 bases from V and 6 bases from J, the junction contained 5 bases not matched to a gene. This CDR3 comprises 16 residues. The CDR3 reads CASSSEGLAGVNEQFF. In DNA form, the CDR3 reads TGTGCCAGCAGCTCTGAGGGACTAGCGGGGGTCAATGAGCAGTTCTTC.

The chain carries TRBV11-2 and TRBJ2-7; D possibly corresponds to TRBD2 (6 bases). The CDR3 is 15 residues long. Germline lookup yields CDR1 SGHAT and CDR2 FQNNGV. Trimming took 1 base from V and 7 from J, leaving 17 bases between them. CDR3 nucleotides: TGTGCCAGCAGCTTAGCGGGACTCCCAACGGGAGAGCAGTACTTC. It codes for CASSLAGLPTGEQYF.

The chain carries TRBV28 and TRBJ2-2, with D possibly matching TRBD2 (5 bases). Trimming cost V 1 base and J 7 bases, with 13 bases left between them. The germline V gene has CDR1 MDHEN and CDR2 SYDVKM. The CDR3 spans 15 residues. The CDR3 bases are TGTGCCAGCAGTTTATATTCCGGGAACGGCGGGGAGCTGTTTTTT. This encodes CASSLYSGNGGELFF.

The chain recombines TRBV5-7 with TRBJ1-5; D is ambiguous. TRBV5-7 is recorded as an ORF, its role being uncertain. The CDR3 spans 19 residues. Deletions cut 4 bases from V and 0 bases from J, with 23 bases between. The CDR3 here is CASSQPASAGGYSNQPQHF. CDR3 coding DNA: TGTGCCAGCAGCCAGCCCGCGAGTGCCGGCGGGTATAGCAATCAGCCCCAGCATTTT.

The J gene is TRBJ2-7, the V gene TRBV16; 7 bases agree with TRBD1. With V trimmed by 8 bases and J by 2 bases, 6 bases remained unmatched. Germline V CDR1 and CDR2: KGHSY, FQNENV. This CDR3 is 13 amino acids long. CDR3 sequence: CASGRDSAYEQYF. CDR3 bases: TGTGCCAGCGGCCGGGACAGCGCCTACGAGCAGTACTTC.

The chain links TRBV6-5 to TRBJ2-2, with D possibly matching TRBD2 (6 bases). The CDR3 is 15 amino acids. Germline values: CDR1 MNHEY, CDR2 SVGAGI. V gave up 5 bases and J gave up 7 bases, with 17 bases separating them. This chain's CDR3 is CASSPDWRDGGELFF. CDR3 bases: TGTGCCAGCAGTCCTGACTGGCGGGACGGCGGGGAGCTGTTTTTT.

The rearrangement links TRBV7-9 to TRBJ2-7; TRBD2 matches at 8 bases. With 3 bases clipped from V and 6 bases from J, the junction kept 19 bases outside the gene matches. Germline V gives CDR1 SEHNR, CDR2 FQNEAQ (reference sequence). There are 18 residues in the CDR3. CDR3 in amino acids: CASSFIPPLRREVGEQYF. The DNA of the CDR3 is TGTGCCAGCAGCTTTATCCCGCCCCTAAGGCGGGAGGTGGGCGAGCAGTACTTC.

V is TRBV10-3 and J is TRBJ1-1; TRBD1 agrees at 12 bases. The germline V gene encodes CDR1 ENHRY and CDR2 SYGVKD. After removal of 6 bases from V and 6 bases from J, the junction contained 8 bases not matched to a gene. The CDR3 has 15 residues. The CDR3 here is CAISAGTGGRAEAFF. The CDR3 coding sequence is TGTGCCATCAGCGCCGGGACAGGGGGCCGGGCTGAAGCTTTCTTT.

The CDR3 here is CASSLVPGQTNSSNQPQHF. CDR3 bases: TGTGCCAGCAGCTTAGTCCCGGGACAGACAAATTCTAGCAATCAGCCCCAGCATTTT. The chain joins TRBV7-2 to TRBJ1-5; 7 bases are shared with TRBD1. The CDR3 consists of 19 residues. Germline trimming cut 1 base from V and 0 bases from J; bases unmatched to any gene: 12. In germline, CDR1 is SGHTA, CDR2 FQGNSA.

The chain combines TRBV28 with TRBJ2-7; 7 bases map to TRBD2. The CDR3 spans 11 residues. The V segment lost 5 bases and the J segment 11 bases; nucleotides outside the gene matches: 6. Germline CDR1 reads MDHEN; CDR2 reads SYDVKM. CDR3 bases: TGTGCCAGCAGTACGGGACTATCCAAGTACTTC. This translates into CASSTGLSKYF. Using reference TRBV28 and TRBJ2-7 for the parts outside the CDR3, the full variable domain is DVKVTQSSRYLVKRTGEKVFLECVQDMDHENMFWYRQDPGLGLRLIYFSYDVKMKEKGDIPEGYSVSREKKERFSLILESASTNQTSMYLCASSTGLSKYFGPGTRLTVT.

Only a few counts were recorded for this clone. The chain is built from TRBV6-6 and TRBJ1-2, with TRBD1 identical over 7 bases. Trimming at V came to 7 bases and at J to 1 base, leaving 6 bases not matched to a gene. The CDR3 covers 14 residues. CDR1 is MNHNY, CDR2 SVGAGI, per germline (reference sequence). DNA for the CDR3: TGTGCCAGCACCACAGGGGCCAATAACTATGGCTACACCTTC. Translated, it gives CASTTGANNYGYTF.

The chain couples TRBV7-6 to TRBJ2-7; the D gene is possibly TRBD1 (5 bases). V lost 1 base, J lost 0 bases, and 13 bases lay in between. Germline values: CDR1 SGHVS, CDR2 FNYEAQ. The CDR3 is 16 residues long. The CDR3 region is CASSLVATAISYEQYF. The CDR3 DNA reads as TGTGCCAGCAGCTTAGTCGCGACAGCGATCTCCTACGAGCAGTACTTC.